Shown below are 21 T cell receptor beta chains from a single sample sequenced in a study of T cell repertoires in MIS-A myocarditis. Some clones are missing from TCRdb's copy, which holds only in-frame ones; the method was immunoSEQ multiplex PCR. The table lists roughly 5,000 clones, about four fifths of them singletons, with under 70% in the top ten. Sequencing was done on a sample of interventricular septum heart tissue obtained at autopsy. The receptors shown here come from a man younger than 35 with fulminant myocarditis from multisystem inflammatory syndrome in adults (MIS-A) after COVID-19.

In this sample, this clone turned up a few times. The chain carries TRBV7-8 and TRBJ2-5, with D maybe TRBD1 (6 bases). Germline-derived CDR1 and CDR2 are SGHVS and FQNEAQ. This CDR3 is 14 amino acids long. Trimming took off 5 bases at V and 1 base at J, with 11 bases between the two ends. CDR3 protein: CASSLRTVQETQYF. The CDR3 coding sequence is TGTGCCAGCAGCCTCCGGACAGTCCAAGAGACCCAGTACTTC.

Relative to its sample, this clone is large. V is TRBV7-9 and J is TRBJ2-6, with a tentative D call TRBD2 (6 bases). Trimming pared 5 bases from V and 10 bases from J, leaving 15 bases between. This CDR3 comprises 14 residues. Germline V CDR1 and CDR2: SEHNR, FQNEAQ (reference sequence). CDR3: CASSPGVGNNVLTF. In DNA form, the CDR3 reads TGTGCCAGCAGCCCGGGGGTGGGTAATAACGTCCTGACTTTC.

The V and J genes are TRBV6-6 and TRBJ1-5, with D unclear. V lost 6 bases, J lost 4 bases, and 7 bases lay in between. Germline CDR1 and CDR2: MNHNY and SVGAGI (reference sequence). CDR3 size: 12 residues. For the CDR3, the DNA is TGTGCCAGCAGAATCGAGAATCAGCCCCAGCATTTT. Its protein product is CASRIENQPQHF.

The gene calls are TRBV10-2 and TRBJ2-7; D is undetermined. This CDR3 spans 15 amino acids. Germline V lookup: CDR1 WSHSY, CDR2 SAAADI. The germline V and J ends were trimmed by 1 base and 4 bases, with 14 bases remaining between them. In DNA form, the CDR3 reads TGCGCCAGCAGTGAGTGGGGTAGTGCCCTTTACGAGCAGTACTTC. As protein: CASSEWGSALYEQYF.

The CDR3 nucleotides are TGTGCCAGCAGTCCGCGGGGGGCCACTGAAGCTTTCTTT. It translates to CASSPRGATEAFF. The gene calls are TRBV6-5 and TRBJ1-1; D might be TRBD1 (6 bases). The V gene's germline CDR1 is MNHEY and CDR2 SVGAGI. The ends were cut back, 5 bases at V and 4 bases at J, with 11 bases in the middle. The CDR3 loop spans 13 amino acids.

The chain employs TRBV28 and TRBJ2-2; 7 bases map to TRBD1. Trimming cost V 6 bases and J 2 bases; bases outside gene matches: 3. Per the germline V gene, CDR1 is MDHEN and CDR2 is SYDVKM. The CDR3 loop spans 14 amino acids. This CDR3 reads CASRRQGNTGELFF. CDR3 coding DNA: TGTGCCAGCAGACGACAGGGTAACACCGGGGAGCTGTTTTTT.

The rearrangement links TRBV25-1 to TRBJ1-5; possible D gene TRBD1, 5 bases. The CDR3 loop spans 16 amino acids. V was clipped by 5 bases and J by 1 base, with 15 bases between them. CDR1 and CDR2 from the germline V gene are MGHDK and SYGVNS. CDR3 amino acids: CASSPTGGVSNQPQHF. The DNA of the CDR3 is TGTGCCAGCAGTCCCACCGGGGGGGTGAGCAATCAGCCCCAGCATTTT. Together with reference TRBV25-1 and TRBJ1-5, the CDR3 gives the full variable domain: EADIYQTPRYLVIGTGKKITLECSQTMGHDKMYWYQQDPGMELHLIHYSYGVNSTEKGDLSSESTVSRIRTEHFPLTLESARPSHTSQYLCASSPTGGVSNQPQHFGDGTRLSIL.

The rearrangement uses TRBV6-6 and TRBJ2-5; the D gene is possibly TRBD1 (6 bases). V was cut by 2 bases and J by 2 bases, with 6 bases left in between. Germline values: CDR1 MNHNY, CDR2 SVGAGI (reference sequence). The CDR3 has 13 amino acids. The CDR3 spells CASSYGQQETQYF. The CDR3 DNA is TGTGCCAGCAGTTACGGACAGCAAGAGACCCAGTACTTC.

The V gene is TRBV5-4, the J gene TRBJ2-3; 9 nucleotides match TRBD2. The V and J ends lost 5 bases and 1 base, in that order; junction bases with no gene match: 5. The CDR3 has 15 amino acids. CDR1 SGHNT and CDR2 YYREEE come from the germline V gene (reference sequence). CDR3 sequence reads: CASSTKRGGTDTQYF. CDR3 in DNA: TGTGCCAGCAGTACGAAGCGGGGGGGCACAGATACGCAGTATTTT.

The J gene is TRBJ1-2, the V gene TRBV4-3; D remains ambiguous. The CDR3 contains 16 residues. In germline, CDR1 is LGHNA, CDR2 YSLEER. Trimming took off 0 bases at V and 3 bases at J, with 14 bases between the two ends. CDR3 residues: CASSQDRTQWDYGYTF. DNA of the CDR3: TGCGCCAGCAGCCAAGATCGGACGCAATGGGACTATGGCTACACCTTC.

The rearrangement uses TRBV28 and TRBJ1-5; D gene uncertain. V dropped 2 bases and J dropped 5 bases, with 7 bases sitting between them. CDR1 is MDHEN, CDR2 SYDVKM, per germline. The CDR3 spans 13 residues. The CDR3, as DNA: TGTGCCAGCAGTTTAGGAATAGATCAGCCCCAGCATTTT. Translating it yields CASSLGIDQPQHF.

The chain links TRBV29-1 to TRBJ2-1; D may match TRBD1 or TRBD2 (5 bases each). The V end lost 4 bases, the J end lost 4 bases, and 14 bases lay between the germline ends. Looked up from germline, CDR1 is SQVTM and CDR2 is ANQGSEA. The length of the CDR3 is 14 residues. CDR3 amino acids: CSVVVGTQYNEQFF. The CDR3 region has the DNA TGCAGCGTTGTTGTAGGGACGCAGTACAATGAGCAGTTCTTC.

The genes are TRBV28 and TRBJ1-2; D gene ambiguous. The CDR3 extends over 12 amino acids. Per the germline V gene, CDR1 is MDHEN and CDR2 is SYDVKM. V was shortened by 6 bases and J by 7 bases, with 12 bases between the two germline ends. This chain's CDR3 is CASRLATGGYTF. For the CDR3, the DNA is TGTGCCAGCAGGTTAGCGACTGGTGGCTACACCTTC.

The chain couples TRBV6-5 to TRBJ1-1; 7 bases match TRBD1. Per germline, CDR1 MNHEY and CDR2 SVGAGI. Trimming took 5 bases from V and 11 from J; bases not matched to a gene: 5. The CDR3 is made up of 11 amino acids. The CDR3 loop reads CASSRQGRAFF. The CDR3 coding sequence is TGTGCCAGCAGTAGACAGGGACGGGCTTTCTTT.

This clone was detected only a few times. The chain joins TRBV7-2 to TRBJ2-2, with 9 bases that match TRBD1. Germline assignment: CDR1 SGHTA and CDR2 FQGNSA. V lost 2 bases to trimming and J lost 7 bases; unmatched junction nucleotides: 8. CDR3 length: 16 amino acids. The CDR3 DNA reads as TGTGCCAGCAGCTTATCAGGGACAGGGAGTTACGGGGAGCTGTTTTTT. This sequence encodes CASSLSGTGSYGELFF. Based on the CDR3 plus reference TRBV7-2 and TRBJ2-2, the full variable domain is GAGVSQSPSNKVTEKGKDVELRCDPISGHTALYWYRQSLGQGLEFLIYFQGNSAPDKSGLPSDRFSAERTGGSVSTLTIQRTQQEDSAVYLCASSLSGTGSYGELFFGEGSRLTVL.

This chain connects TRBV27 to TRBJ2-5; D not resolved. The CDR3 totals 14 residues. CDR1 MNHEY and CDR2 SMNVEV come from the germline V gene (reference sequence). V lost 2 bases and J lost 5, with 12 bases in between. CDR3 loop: CASSLLESWETQYF. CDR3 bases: TGTGCCAGCAGTTTACTAGAGTCATGGGAGACCCAGTACTTC.

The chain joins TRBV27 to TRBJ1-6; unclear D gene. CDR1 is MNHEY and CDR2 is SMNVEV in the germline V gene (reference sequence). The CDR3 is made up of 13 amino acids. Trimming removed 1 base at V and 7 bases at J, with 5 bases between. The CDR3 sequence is CASSLFGNSPLHF. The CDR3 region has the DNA TGTGCCAGCAGTTTATTTGGAAATTCACCCCTCCACTTT.

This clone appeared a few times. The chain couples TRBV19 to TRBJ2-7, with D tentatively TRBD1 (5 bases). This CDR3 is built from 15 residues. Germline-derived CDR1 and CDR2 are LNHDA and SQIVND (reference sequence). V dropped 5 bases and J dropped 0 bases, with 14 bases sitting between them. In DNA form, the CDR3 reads TGTGCCAGTAGTCCCTGGGGCAGGGACTCCTACGAGCAGTACTTC. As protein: CASSPWGRDSYEQYF.

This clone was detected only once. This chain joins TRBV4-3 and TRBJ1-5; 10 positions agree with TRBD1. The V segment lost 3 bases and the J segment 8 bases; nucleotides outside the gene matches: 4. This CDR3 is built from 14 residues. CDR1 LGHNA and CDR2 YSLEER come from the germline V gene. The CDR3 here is CASSHRTGGEPQHF. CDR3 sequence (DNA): TGCGCCAGCAGCCATCGGACAGGGGGGGAGCCCCAGCATTTT.

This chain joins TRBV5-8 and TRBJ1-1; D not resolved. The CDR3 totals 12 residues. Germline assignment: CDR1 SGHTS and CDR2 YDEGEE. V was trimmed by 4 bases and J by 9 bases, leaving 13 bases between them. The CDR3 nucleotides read TGTGCCAGCAGCCCAGGACCAAGGCAAGCTTTCTTT. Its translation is CASSPGPRQAFF. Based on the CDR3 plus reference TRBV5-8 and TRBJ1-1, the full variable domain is EAGVTQSPTHLIKTRGQQATLRCSPISGHTSVYWYQQALGLGLQFLLWYDEGEERNRGNFPPRFSGRQFPNYSSELNVNALELEDSALYLCASSPGPRQAFFGQGTRLTVV.

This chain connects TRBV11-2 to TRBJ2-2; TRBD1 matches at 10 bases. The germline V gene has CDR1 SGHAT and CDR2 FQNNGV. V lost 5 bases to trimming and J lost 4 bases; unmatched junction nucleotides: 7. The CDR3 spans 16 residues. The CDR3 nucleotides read TGTGCCAGCAGCGCCCGGACAGGGGGGGGCACCGGGGAGCTGTTTTTT. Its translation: CASSARTGGGTGELFF. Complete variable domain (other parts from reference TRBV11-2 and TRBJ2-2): EAGVAQSPRYKIIEKRQSVAFWCNPISGHATLYWYQQILGQGPKLLIQFQNNGVVDDSQLPKDRFSAERLKGVDSTLKIQPAKLEDSAVYLCASSARTGGGTGELFFGEGSRLTVL.